The rows below give T cell receptor beta chains drawn from one sample of a study of memory CD4+ T cells and cytomegalovirus serostatus. Using immunoSEQ multiplex PCR, the repertoire was profiled, and TCRdb retains in-frame clones only, with some absent. The sample consists of under 50,000 clones, around 78% of them appearing once. The sequencing input was memory CD4+ T cells from blood. The receptors derive from an adult in good health and CMV-seronegative. Both conserved end residues are part of each CDR3. Size values are once, few and many counts, or a class for expanded clones, and some rows have none.

j_call: TRBJ2-3
v_call: TRBV5-1
clone_size: few
cdr3_aa: CASSPLAGGSTDTQYF

j_call: TRBJ1-1
v_call: TRBV29-1
clone_size: .
cdr3_aa: CSGIPTRDTEAFF

j_call: TRBJ1-5
v_call: TRBV2
clone_size: medium-sized
cdr3_aa: CASIPDTNQPQHF

j_call: TRBJ2-2
v_call: TRBV5-1
clone_size: few
cdr3_aa: CASSPGTPTGELFF

j_call: TRBJ2-5
v_call: TRBV2
clone_size: .
cdr3_aa: CASSPTRAGGPKRETQYF

j_call: TRBJ1-5
v_call: TRBV19
clone_size: .
cdr3_aa: CASSQRREPQHF

j_call: TRBJ1-2
v_call: TRBV18
clone_size: .
cdr3_aa: CASSPGEDSGYTF

j_call: TRBJ1-2
v_call: TRBV28
clone_size: .
cdr3_aa: CASSLPGPNYGYTF

j_call: TRBJ2-7
v_call: TRBV2
clone_size: .
cdr3_aa: CASDGGRAYEQYF

j_call: TRBJ2-3
v_call: TRBV7-9
clone_size: few
cdr3_aa: CASSTLTETSTDTQYF

j_call: TRBJ1-2
v_call: TRBV28
clone_size: .
cdr3_aa: CASSSPTGGSGYTF

j_call: TRBJ2-1
v_call: TRBV27
clone_size: .
cdr3_aa: CASSRFAGGSYNEQFF

j_call: TRBJ2-7
v_call: TRBV5-1
clone_size: .
cdr3_aa: CASSLAFGITYEQYF

j_call: TRBJ2-5
v_call: TRBV11-1
clone_size: .
cdr3_aa: CASSLRETQYF

j_call: TRBJ2-5
v_call: TRBV7-2
clone_size: once
cdr3_aa: CASSLNQETQYF

j_call: TRBJ1-2
v_call: TRBV6-5
clone_size: .
cdr3_aa: CASSRDLGNYGYTF

j_call: TRBJ2-5
v_call: TRBV10-2
clone_size: .
cdr3_aa: CASSESNSGQETQYF

j_call: TRBJ1-2
v_call: TRBV5-1
clone_size: .
cdr3_aa: CASSLGGAGESYGYTF

j_call: TRBJ1-1
v_call: TRBV6-5
clone_size: .
cdr3_aa: CASSTEGTGWNEAFF

j_call: TRBJ2-2
v_call: TRBV30
clone_size: .
cdr3_aa: CAWSVLNTGELFF

j_call: TRBJ1-1
v_call: TRBV4-1
clone_size: .
cdr3_aa: CASSHPLVRGGDTEAFF